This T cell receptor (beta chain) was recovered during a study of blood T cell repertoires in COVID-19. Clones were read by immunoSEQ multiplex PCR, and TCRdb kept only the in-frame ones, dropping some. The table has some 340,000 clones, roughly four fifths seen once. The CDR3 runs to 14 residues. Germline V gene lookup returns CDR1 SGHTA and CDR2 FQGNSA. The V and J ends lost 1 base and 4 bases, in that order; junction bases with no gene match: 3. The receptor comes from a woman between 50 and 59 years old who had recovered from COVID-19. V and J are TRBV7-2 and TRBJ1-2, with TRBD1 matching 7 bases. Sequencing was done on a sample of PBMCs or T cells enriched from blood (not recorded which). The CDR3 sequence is CASSLEAGGYGYTF. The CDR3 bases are TGTGCCAGCAGCTTAGAGGCAGGGGGCTATGGCTACACCTTC.